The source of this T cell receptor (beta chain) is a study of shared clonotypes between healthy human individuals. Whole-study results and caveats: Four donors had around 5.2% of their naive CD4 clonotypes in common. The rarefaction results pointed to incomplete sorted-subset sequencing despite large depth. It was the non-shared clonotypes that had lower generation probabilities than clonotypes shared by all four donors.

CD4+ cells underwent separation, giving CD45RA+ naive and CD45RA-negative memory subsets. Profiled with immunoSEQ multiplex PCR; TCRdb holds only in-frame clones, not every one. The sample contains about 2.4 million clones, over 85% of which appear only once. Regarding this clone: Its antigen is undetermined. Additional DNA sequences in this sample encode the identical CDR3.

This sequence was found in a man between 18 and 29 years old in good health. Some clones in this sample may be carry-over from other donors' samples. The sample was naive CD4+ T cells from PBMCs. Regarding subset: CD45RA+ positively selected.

CDR3 sequence: CASSIGGQETQYF. CDR3 bases: TGTGCCAGTAGTATCGGCGGCCAAGAGACCCAGTACTTC. The chain combines TRBV19 with TRBJ2-5, with D unresolved. V was shortened by 3 bases and J by 1 base, with 6 bases between the two germline ends. CDR1 LNHDA and CDR2 SQIVND come from the germline V gene (reference sequence). The CDR3 runs 13 residues.